This is a list of T cell receptor beta chains from one sample in a study of patients and donors after allogeneic stem cell transplantation. Via MiXCR, TCRdb re-called the RT-PCR reads, giving one row per CDR3 protein. This sample carries some 960,000 distinct CDR3 sequences, roughly 18% of them seen once, and the ten largest clones take roughly 6%. What was sequenced was blood, either unsorted or a sorted T cell fraction (not recorded which). Receptors originate from a human donor who was either an allogeneic HSCT recipient or a stem cell or donor lymphocyte infusion donor (not recorded which). It is not recorded whose cells these are; they may come from a transplant donor. Each CDR3 is given with its conserved first and last residue. A D gene is named only where the DNA matches it firmly. Part of the rows lack a size; the others show once, few, many or a class for expanded clones.

TGTGCCACCAGCAGAGGTATATCCGCCAACACAGATACGCAGTATTTT	CATSRGISANTDTQYF	TRBV15	TRBJ2-3	-	-
TGTGCCAGCAAACGTGGGGTCGTCTTCTACAATGAGCAGTTCTTC	CASKRGVVFYNEQFF	TRBV6-2/TRBV6-3	TRBJ2-1	few	-
TGCAGTGTAATACGCGGGGGTTCCACAGATACGCAGTATTTT	CSVIRGGSTDTQYF	TRBV20-1	TRBJ2-3	few	TRBD2
TGCGCCAGCAGCCAAGCCGTCCTGGGCACTGAAGCTTTCTTT	CASSQAVLGTEAFF	TRBV4-3	TRBJ1-1	-	-
TGTGCCTGGACCCCCCCCGGGACAGCCCTGGGTGCTTTCTTT	CAWTPPGTALGAFF	TRBV30	TRBJ1-1	-	TRBD1
TGTGCCAGCAGCTTAGGTTGGGACAGGAGACTCACAGATACGCAGTATTTT	CASSLGWDRRLTDTQYF	TRBV7-8	TRBJ2-3	-	TRBD1
TGTGCCAGCAGACTGAAGACCGGGGAGCTGTTTTTT	CASRLKTGELFF	TRBV12-3/TRBV12-4	TRBJ2-2	many	-
TGCAGCGTTGATGGGGGGAACACTGAAGCTTTCTTT	CSVDGGNTEAFF	TRBV29-1	TRBJ1-1	few	-
TGTGCCAGCAGCGTAGGGAGTTTTAGCGGGGGGGGTAGTGAGCAGTTCTTC	CASSVGSFSGGGSEQFF	TRBV9	TRBJ2-1	-	TRBD2
TGCGCCAGCACCTCCCCCCGGGGAAGGGGCACCGGGGAGCTGTTTTTT	CASTSPRGRGTGELFF	TRBV5-1	TRBJ2-2	few	-
TGTGCCAGCAGTGTTTTGCGGGCCTACGAGCAGTACTTC	CASSVLRAYEQYF	TRBV2	TRBJ2-7	-	-
TGTGCCAGCAGCGATAACAGAGACGGCTACACCTTC	CASSDNRDGYTF	TRBV9	TRBJ1-2	-	-
TGTGCCAGCAAAGGGGGGTTAGGCGCTAGTCGGTTTTACGAGCAGTACTTC	CASKGGLGASRFYEQYF	TRBV27	TRBJ2-7	-	-
TGTGCCAGCAGTGAAGCGGTAGCGGGAGGTTTCTCTTACGAGCAGTACTTC	CASSEAVAGGFSYEQYF	TRBV6-1	TRBJ2-7	few	TRBD2
TGCGCCAGCAGCCCTCCCGGGACAGTCGAGTATAGCACAGATACGCAGTATTTT	CASSPPGTVEYSTDTQYF	TRBV4-1	TRBJ2-3	few	TRBD1
TGTGCCAGCAGACCCGGGGTCACTTACTCGAACACTGAAGCTTTCTTT	CASRPGVTYSNTEAFF	TRBV14	TRBJ1-1	few	-
TGTGCCATCAGTGAGTCCAAGAGGGACGGCTCCTACGAGCAGTACTTC	CAISESKRDGSYEQYF	TRBV10-3	TRBJ2-7	-	-
TGCGCCAGCAGCCAAGTTGGTCAGCTCACTGAAGCTTTCTTT	CASSQVGQLTEAFF	TRBV4-1	TRBJ1-1	-	-
TGTGCCAGCAGACTTAGCATGAACACTGAAGCTTTCTTT	CASRLSMNTEAFF	TRBV28	TRBJ1-1	-	-
TGTGCCAGCAGCCAAGATGGGATAGTCTACGAGCAGTACTTC	CASSQDGIVYEQYF	TRBV4-2	TRBJ2-7	-	-
TGTGCCAGCAGTCTCGAGCCGGGCCTGTATGGCTACACCTTC	CASSLEPGLYGYTF	TRBV27	TRBJ1-2	few	-
TGCAGTGCTAGAGTGGGGACAGGGGCCTCCGAAGCTTTCTTT	CSARVGTGASEAFF	TRBV20-1	TRBJ1-1	many	TRBD1
TGCGCCAGCAACCGCGGGGCGGGCGAAAAACTGTTTTTT	CASNRGAGEKLFF	TRBV4-1	TRBJ1-4	few	-
TGTGCCAGCAGCTCGCAGGGTACTTCGGATACGCAGTATTTT	CASSSQGTSDTQYF	TRBV11-2	TRBJ2-3	-	-
TGTGCCAGCAGTTGGGGACAGGGGGCAGTCGGGGAGCTGTTTTTT	CASSWGQGAVGELFF	TRBV28	TRBJ2-2	few	TRBD1
TGTGCCAGCAGTTTGAACAGGGTGGCCTACGAGCAGTACTTC	CASSLNRVAYEQYF	TRBV12-3/TRBV12-4	TRBJ2-7	many	-
TGCAGCGTTGAAAGGGAGGTGGGATCTGAAGCTTTCTTT	CSVEREVGSEAFF	TRBV29-1	TRBJ1-1	few	-
TGTGCCAGCAGCTTTTTGGTCGGCGGGGGATCTGGAAACACCATATATTTT	CASSFLVGGGSGNTIYF	TRBV7-9	TRBJ1-3	-	-
TGTGCCAGCAGCTGGAGGACAGGGAGCTCCTACAATGAGCAGTTCTTC	CASSWRTGSSYNEQFF	TRBV5-6	TRBJ2-1	-	TRBD1
TGTGCCATCGGAGCAGAGGACAGCGATAACTATGGCTACACCTTC	CAIGAEDSDNYGYTF	TRBV10-3	TRBJ1-2	few	-
TGTGCCAGCAGCCAAGGCGTCAGGAGACTAGCGGGAGGGCCTGAGCAGTTCTTC	CASSQGVRRLAGGPEQFF	TRBV3-1	TRBJ2-1	few	TRBD2
TGTGCCAGCAGCACTAGGACTAGCGGGAGCCACGAGCAGTACTTC	CASSTRTSGSHEQYF	TRBV7-2	TRBJ2-7	few	TRBD2
TGCAGTGCCAGACAGGGCCCCACCTTC	CSARQGPTF	TRBV20-1	TRBJ1-2	few	TRBD1
TGTGCCAGCAGCCTAGACGGGGCGTCCACTGAAGCTTTCTTT	CASSLDGASTEAFF	TRBV5-5	TRBJ1-1	-	-
TGTGCCAGCAGCCTAGATTTAACCGGGACATTGAACACCGGGGAGCTGTTTTTT	CASSLDLTGTLNTGELFF	TRBV11-2	TRBJ2-2	-	-
TGCAGTGCTAGGAGGACAGAGGAAAAACTGTTTTTT	CSARRTEEKLFF	TRBV20-1	TRBJ1-4	-	-
TGTGCCAGCAGCGTAATAAAAGCCGGGACAGCTAACTATGGCTACACCTTC	CASSVIKAGTANYGYTF	TRBV9	TRBJ1-2	-	TRBD1
TGCAGTGCTAGTAGCCCCTTTGACGAGGGGCAGGGGGAAGATACGCAGTATTTT	CSASSPFDEGQGEDTQYF	TRBV20-1	TRBJ2-3	few	TRBD1
TGCGCCAGCAGCCACCCAGTGAGGGATCCCTACAATGAGCAGTTCTTC	CASSHPVRDPYNEQFF	TRBV4-1	TRBJ2-1	few	-
TGTGCCAGCAGCTTAGGTTCGGGGGGTCCCGGGAATGAGCAGTTCTTC	CASSLGSGGPGNEQFF	TRBV7-8	TRBJ2-1	few	TRBD2
TGTGCCACCAGCAACGTCGGGACATTAGGAGGCTACGAGCAGTACTTC	CATSNVGTLGGYEQYF	TRBV15	TRBJ2-7	-	-
TGTGCCAGCAGTTCGGGTACTAGCGGGAGAGTGAGCACAGATACGCAGTATTTT	CASSSGTSGRVSTDTQYF	TRBV6-5	TRBJ2-3	-	TRBD2
TGTGCCAGCAGTGAATCGGTGGGCCGCTCGCAGTACTTC	CASSESVGRSQYF	TRBV25-1	TRBJ2-7	few	-
TGTGCCAGCAGCCCACTTGCGATGACAGGGGTTAGCAATCAGCCCCAGCATTTT	CASSPLAMTGVSNQPQHF	TRBV7-8	TRBJ1-5	-	TRBD1
TGTGCTAGCGGGGAGACAGCCTACAATGAGCAGTTCTTC	CASGETAYNEQFF	TRBV7-7	TRBJ2-1	few	TRBD2
TGTGCCAGCAGGGGAACAGAGGGAGAGACCCAGTACTTC	CASRGTEGETQYF	TRBV12-3/TRBV12-4	TRBJ2-5	-	-
TGTGCCAGCAGCTTAAGCCCCAGGTTCGGCTACACCTTC	CASSLSPRFGYTF	TRBV7-3	TRBJ1-2	-	-
TGTGCCAGCAGCTTATTACTCCCTAGGGTCTCTGGAAACACCATATATTTT	CASSLLLPRVSGNTIYF	TRBV7-9	TRBJ1-3	few	-